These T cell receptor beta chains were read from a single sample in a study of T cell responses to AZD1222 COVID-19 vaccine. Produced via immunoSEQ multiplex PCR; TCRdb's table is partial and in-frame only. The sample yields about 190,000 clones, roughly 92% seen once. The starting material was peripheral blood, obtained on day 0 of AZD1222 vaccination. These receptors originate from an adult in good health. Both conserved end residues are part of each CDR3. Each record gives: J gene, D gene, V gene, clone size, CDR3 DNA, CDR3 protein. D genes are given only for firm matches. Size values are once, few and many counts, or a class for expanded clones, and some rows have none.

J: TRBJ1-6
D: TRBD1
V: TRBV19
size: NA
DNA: TGTGCCACCAGACAGGGGCGAAATTCACCCCTCCACTTT
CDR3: CATRQGRNSPLHF

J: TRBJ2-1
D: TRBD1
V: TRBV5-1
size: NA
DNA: TGCGCCAGCAGCACGATGACGGGACAGTCGTCTTACAATGAGCAGTTCTTC
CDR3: CASSTMTGQSSYNEQFF

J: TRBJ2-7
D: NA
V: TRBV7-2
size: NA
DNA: TGTGCCAGCAGCTTAGCGCAATACGAGCAGTACTTC
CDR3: CASSLAQYEQYF

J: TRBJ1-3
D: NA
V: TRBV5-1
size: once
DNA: TGCGCCAGCAGCTCTCTCGGGGAAAACACCATATATTTT
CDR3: CASSSLGENTIYF

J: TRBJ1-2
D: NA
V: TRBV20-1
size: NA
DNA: TGCAGTGCTAGTTACAGGGATTACTATGGCTACACCTTC
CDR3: CSASYRDYYGYTF

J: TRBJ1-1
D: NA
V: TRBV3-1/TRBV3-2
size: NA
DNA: TGTGCCAGCAGCCAAAGGCAGAAAGACACTGAAGCTTTCTTT
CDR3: CASSQRQKDTEAFF

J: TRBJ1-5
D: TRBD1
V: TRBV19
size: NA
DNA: TGTGCCAGTGTCCCCGACAGGGTCGGTGGACAGCCCCAGCATTTT
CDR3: CASVPDRVGGQPQHF

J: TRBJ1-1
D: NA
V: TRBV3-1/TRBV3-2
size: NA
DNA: TGTGCCAGCAGCCGAACTGGGACCGCGGCTGAAGCTTTCTTT
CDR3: CASSRTGTAAEAFF

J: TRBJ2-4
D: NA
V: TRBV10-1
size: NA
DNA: TGCGCCAGCAGTGAGCCACAGGGATGGGGTGCCAAAAACATTCAGTACTTC
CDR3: CASSEPQGWGAKNIQYF

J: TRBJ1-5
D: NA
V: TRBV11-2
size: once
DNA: TGTGCCAGCAGCTTAGAGAGTAATCAGCCCCAGCATTTT
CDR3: CASSLESNQPQHF

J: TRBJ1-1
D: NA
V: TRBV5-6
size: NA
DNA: TGTGCCAGCACCAGGTGGGTGAACACTGAAGCTTTCTTT
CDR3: CASTRWVNTEAFF

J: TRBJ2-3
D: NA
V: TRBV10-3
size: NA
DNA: TGTGCCATCAGTTCTCCTTTCCAGGGTGAGGCAGATACGCAGTATTTT
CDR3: CAISSPFQGEADTQYF

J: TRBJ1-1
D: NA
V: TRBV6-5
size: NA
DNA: TGTGCCAGCAGTTACGATCGGGTAGCAGAAGCTTTCTTT
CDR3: CASSYDRVAEAFF

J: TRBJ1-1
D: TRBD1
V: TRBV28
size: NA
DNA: TGTGCCAGCAGTTGGGGACAGGGAATAGGGAACACTGAAGCTTTCTTT
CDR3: CASSWGQGIGNTEAFF

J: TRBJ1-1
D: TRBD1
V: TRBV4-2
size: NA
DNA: TGTGCCAGCAGCCAAGCCCGGACAGGTGGAGCTGAAGCTTTCTTT
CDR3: CASSQARTGGAEAFF

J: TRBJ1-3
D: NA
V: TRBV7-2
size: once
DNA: TGTGCCAGCAGCGGGGGATCTCCTGGAAACACCATATATTTT
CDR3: CASSGGSPGNTIYF

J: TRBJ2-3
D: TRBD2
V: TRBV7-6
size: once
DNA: TGTGCCAGCAGCTTAGGGCCCCTACTAAGCGGGGGTACAGATACGCAGTATTTT
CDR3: CASSLGPLLSGGTDTQYF

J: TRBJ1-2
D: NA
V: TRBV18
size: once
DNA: TGTGCCAGCTCACCAGATAGGGGAAACTATGGCTACACCTTC
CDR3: CASSPDRGNYGYTF

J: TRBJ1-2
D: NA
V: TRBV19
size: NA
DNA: TGTGCCAGTAGTATACACCCCGGGACCGTCAACTATGGCTACACCTTC
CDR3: CASSIHPGTVNYGYTF

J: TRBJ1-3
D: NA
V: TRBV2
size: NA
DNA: TGTGCCAGCAGTTTTGGGGGATCTGGAAACACCATATATTTT
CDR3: CASSFGGSGNTIYF

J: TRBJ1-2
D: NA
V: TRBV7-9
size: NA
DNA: TGTGCCAGCAGCCCCGGGGTCTCCGGTAACTATGGCTACACCTTC
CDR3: CASSPGVSGNYGYTF

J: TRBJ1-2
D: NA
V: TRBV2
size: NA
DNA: TGTGCCAGCAGTGAGGCAGGGCGGTACGGCTACACCTTC
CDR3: CASSEAGRYGYTF

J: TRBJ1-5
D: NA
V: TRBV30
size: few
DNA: TGTGCCTGGAGTTACTATAGCAATCAGCCCCAGCATTTT
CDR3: CAWSYYSNQPQHF

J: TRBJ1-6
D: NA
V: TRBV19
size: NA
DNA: TGTGCCAGTAGCCGATCGGCCAGGGACAATTCACCCCTCCACTTT
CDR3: CASSRSARDNSPLHF

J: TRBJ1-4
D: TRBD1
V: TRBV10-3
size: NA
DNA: TGTGCCATCTCTCCCAGGGGGAGTGAAAAACTGTTTTTT
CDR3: CAISPRGSEKLFF

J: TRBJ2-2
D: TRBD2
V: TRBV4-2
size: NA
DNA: TGTGCCAGCAGCCAAGGGACCCAAGCGGGGGGGCTCACCGGGGAGCTGTTTTTT
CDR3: CASSQGTQAGGLTGELFF

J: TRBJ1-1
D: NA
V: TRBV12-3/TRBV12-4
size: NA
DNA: TGTGCCAGCAGTCCCGGGTCGAGAACTGAAGCTTTCTTT
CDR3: CASSPGSRTEAFF

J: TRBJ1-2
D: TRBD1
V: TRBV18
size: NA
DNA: TGTGCCAGCTCACCACCGACAGGGGGCAAGTATGGCTACACCTTC
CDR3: CASSPPTGGKYGYTF

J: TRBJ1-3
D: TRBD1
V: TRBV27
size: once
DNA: TGTGCCAGCAGGGACAGGGGGTTTGAAAACACCATATATTTT
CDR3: CASRDRGFENTIYF

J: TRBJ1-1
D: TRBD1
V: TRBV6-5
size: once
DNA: TGTGCCAGCAGTCACAGGGGGAACACTGAAGCTTTCTTT
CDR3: CASSHRGNTEAFF

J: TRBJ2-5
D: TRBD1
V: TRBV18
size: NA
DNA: TGTGCCAGCTCACCAACAGGGGTCTTAGAGACCCAGTACTTC
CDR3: CASSPTGVLETQYF

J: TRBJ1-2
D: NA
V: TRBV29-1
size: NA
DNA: TGCAGCGTTTGGGGGGGCGCAAAGGGCTACACCTTC
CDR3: CSVWGGAKGYTF

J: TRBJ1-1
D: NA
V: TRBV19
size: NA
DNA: TGTGCCAGTAGTAGCCTAAATATGAACACTGAAGCTTTCTTT
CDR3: CASSSLNMNTEAFF

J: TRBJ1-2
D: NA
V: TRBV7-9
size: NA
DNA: TGTGCCAGCAGCCCACCCGGGGGTGAGGATGGCTACACCTTC
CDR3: CASSPPGGEDGYTF

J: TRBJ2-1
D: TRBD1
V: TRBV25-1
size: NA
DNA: TGTGCCAGCAGAATCGGGACAGACGCCTACAATGAGCAGTTCTTC
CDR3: CASRIGTDAYNEQFF

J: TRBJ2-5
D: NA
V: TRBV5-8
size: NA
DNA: TGTGCCAGCAGACCCGGGGCCTCCCGTGCGGGGGAGACCCAGTACTTC
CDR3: CASRPGASRAGETQYF

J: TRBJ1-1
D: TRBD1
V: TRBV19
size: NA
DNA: TGTGCCAGTAGTATTGACGGGACAGTCATGAACACTGAAGCTTTCTTT
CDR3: CASSIDGTVMNTEAFF

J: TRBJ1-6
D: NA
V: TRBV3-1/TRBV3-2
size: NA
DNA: TGTGCCAGCAGCCAGGCGGGACGGAATAATTCACCCCTCCACTTT
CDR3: CASSQAGRNNSPLHF

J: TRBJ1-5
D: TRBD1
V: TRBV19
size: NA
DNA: TGTGCCAGTAGATCTGGACAGGCTGGCAATCAGCCCCAGCATTTT
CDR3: CASRSGQAGNQPQHF

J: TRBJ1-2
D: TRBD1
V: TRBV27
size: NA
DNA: TGTGCCAGCAGTTCTCAGGGGGAGTATGGCTACACCTTC
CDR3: CASSSQGEYGYTF

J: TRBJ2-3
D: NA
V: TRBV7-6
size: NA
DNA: TGTGCCAGCAGCTTATTGGCGATCCGCACAGATACGCAGTATTTT
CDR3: CASSLLAIRTDTQYF

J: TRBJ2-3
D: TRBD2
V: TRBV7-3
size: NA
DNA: TGTGCCAGCAGCATCACCGGGACTAGCGGGGGGGTAAGCACAGATACGCAGTATTTT
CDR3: CASSITGTSGGVSTDTQYF

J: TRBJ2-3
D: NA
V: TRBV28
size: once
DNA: TGTGCCAGCAGACCCAACGAATGGGGGACGCAGTATTTT
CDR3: CASRPNEWGTQYF

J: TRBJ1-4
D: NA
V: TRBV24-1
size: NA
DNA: TGTGCCACCAGTGATCCAGCGACAGCCGAAAAACTGTTTTTT
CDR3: CATSDPATAEKLFF

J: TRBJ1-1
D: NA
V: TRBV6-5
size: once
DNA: TGTGCCAGCAGTTCGGTAGGGGGGGAAGCTTTCTTT
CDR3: CASSSVGGEAFF

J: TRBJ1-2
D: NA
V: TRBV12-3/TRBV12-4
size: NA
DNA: TGTGCCAGCAGTTTTCTGCGCGTTGGGGGCTACACCTTC
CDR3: CASSFLRVGGYTF